Listed here are 2 T cell receptor beta chains from one sample, sequenced in a study of a mutant IDH1 vaccine in newly diagnosed glioma. Time point meaning: baseline, week 1 (first vaccination visit). Treatment in this sample: pre-vaccination baseline after standard-of-care therapy. Libraries were prepared by immunoSEQ multiplex PCR; TCRdb keeps only in-frame clonotypes and omits some of them. Of nearly 70,000 clones in the sample, more than 65% were seen once. The sample consisted of PBMCs, taken from a glioma patient treated with radiotherapy, temozolomide or both. The receptors shown here come from a man aged 45-65 years with glioma.

The J gene is TRBJ2-2, the V gene TRBV19; D unresolved. The V and J ends lost 6 bases and 1 base respectively, with 9 bases between them. The V gene's germline CDR1 is LNHDA and CDR2 SQIVND (reference sequence). The CDR3 sequence is 14 residues long. CDR3 region: CASRYGMNTGELFF. The CDR3 DNA is TGTGCCAGTAGGTATGGGATGAACACCGGGGAGCTGTTTTTT.

The chain joins TRBV6-6 to TRBJ2-1; D unclear. Germline CDR1 and CDR2: MNHNY and SVGAGI (reference sequence). Trimming took off 2 bases at V and 4 bases at J, with 6 bases between the two ends. The CDR3 runs 13 residues. CDR3 bases: TGTGCCAGCAGTTACGAGGCTTACAATGAGCAGTTCTTC. It encodes CASSYEAYNEQFF.